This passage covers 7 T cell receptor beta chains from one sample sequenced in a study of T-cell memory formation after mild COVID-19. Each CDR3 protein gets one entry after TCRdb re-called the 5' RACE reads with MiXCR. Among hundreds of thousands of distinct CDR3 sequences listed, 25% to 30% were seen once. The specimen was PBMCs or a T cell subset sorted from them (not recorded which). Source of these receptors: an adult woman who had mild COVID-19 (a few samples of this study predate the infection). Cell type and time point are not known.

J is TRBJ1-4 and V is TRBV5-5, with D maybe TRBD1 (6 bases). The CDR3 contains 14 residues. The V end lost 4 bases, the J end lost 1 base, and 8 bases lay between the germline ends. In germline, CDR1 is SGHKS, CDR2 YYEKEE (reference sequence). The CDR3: CASSLQGTNEKLFF. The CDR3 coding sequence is TGTGCCAGCAGCCTACAGGGAACTAATGAAAAACTGTTTTTT.

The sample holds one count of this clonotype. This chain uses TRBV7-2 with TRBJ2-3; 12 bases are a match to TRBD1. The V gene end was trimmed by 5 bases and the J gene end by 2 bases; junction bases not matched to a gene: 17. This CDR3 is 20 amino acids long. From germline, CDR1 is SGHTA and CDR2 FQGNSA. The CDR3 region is CASSARDRGRWVEDTDTQYF. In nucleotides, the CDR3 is TGTGCCAGCAGCGCCCGGGACAGGGGGCGTTGGGTAGAGGACACAGATACGCAGTATTTT.

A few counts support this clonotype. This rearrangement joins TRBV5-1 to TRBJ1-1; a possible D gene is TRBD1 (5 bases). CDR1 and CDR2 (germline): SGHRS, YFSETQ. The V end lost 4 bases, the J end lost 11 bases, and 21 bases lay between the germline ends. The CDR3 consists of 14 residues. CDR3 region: CASSRSGLGSEAFF. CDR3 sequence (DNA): TGCGCCAGCAGCAGGTCGGGACTCGGCAGTGAGGCTTTCTTT.

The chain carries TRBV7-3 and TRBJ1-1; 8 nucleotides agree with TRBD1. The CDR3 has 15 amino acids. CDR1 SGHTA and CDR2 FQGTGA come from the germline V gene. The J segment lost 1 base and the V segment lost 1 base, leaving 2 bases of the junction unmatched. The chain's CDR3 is CASSLRGTGNTEAFF. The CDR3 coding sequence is TGTGCCAGCAGCTTAAGGGGGACAGGGAACACTGAAGCTTTCTTT.

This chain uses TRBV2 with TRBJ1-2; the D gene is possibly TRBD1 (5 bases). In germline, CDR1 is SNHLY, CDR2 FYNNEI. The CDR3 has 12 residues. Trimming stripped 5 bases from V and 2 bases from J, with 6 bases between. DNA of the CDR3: TGTGCCAGCAGTTGGGACAACTATGGCTACACCTTC. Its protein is CASSWDNYGYTF.

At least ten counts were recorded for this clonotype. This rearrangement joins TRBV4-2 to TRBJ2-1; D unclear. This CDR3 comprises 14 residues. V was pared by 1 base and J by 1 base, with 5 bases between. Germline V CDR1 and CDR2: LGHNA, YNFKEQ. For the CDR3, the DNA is TGTGCCAGCAGCCAAGCCGTTTCCTACAATGAGCAGTTCTTC. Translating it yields CASSQAVSYNEQFF.

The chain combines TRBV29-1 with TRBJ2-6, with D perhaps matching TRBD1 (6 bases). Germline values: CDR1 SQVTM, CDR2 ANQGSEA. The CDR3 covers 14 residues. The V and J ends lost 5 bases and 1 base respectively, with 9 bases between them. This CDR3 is CSVFRGSGANVLTF. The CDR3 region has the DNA TGCAGCGTTTTCAGGGGATCTGGGGCCAACGTCCTGACTTTC. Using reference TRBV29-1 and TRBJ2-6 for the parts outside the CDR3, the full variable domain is SAVISQKPSRDICQRGTSLTIQCQVDSQVTMMFWYRQQPGQSLTLIATANQGSEATYESGFVIDKFPISRPNLTFSTLTVSNMSPEDSSIYLCSVFRGSGANVLTFGAGSRLTVL.